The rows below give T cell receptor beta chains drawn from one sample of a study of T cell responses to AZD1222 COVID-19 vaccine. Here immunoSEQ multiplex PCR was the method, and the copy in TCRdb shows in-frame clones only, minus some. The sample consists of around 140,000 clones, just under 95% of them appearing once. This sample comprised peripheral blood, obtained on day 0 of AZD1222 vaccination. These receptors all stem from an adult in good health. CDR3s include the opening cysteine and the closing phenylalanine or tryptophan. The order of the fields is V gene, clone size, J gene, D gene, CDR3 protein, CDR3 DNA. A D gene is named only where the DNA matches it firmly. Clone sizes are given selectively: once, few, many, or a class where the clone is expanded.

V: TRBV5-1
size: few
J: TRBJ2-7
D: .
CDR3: CASSLEGRIYEQYF
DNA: TGCGCCAGCAGCTTGGAAGGGCGTATCTACGAGCAGTACTTC

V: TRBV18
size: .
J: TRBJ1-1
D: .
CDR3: CASSPQAPNWDRMNTEAFF
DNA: TGTGCCAGCTCACCTCAAGCGCCGAATTGGGATAGAATGAACACTGAAGCTTTCTTT

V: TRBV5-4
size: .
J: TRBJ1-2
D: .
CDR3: CASSYGEGRNTF
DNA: TGTGCCAGCAGCTACGGTGAGGGGAGAAACACCTTC

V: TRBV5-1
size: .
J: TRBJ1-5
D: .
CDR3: CASSFDGGLWQPQHF
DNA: TGCGCCAGCAGCTTCGACGGGGGGCTATGGCAGCCCCAGCATTTT

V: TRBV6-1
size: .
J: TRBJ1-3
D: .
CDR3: CASSESVSGNTIYF
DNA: TGTGCCAGCAGTGAATCGGTCTCTGGAAACACCATATATTTT

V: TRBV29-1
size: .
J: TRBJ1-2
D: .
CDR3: CSVSSAYGYTF
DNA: TGCAGCGTTTCGTCAGCCTATGGCTACACCTTC

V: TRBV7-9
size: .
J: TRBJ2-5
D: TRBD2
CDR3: CASSVLAGVVETQYF
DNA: TGTGCCAGCAGCGTACTAGCGGGAGTGGTAGAGACCCAGTACTTC

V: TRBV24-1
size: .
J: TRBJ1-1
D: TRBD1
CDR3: CATRGQANTEAFF
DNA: TGTGCCACCAGAGGACAGGCCAACACTGAAGCTTTCTTT

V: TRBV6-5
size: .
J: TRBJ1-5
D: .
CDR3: CASRTSNQPQHF
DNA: TGTGCCAGCCGCACTAGTAATCAGCCCCAGCATTTT

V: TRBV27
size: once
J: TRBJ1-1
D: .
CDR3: CASSLSRGSLYTEAFF
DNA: TGTGCCAGCAGTTTATCGAGGGGCAGCTTATACACTGAAGCTTTCTTT

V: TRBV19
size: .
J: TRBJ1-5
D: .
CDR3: CASSTLGGAFNQPQHF
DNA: TGTGCCAGTAGTACCCTAGGAGGGGCCTTCAATCAGCCCCAGCATTTT

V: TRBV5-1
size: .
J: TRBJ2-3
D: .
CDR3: CASSLTGTDTQYF
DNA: TGCGCCAGCAGCTTGACAGGCACAGATACGCAGTATTTT

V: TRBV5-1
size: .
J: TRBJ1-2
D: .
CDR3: CASSLAGGGYGYGYTF
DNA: TGCGCCAGCAGCTTGGCCGGAGGGGGGTATGGCTATGGCTACACCTTC

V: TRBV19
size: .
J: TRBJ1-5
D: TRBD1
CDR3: CATRPDGTAGQPQHF
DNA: TGTGCCACACGACCCGACGGGACAGCCGGTCAGCCCCAGCATTTT

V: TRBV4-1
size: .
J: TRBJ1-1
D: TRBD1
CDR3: CASSQPWPGGTEAFF
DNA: TGCGCCAGCAGCCAGCCCTGGCCAGGGGGCACTGAAGCTTTCTTT

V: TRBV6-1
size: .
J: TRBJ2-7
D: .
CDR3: CASSESGDEQYF
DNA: TGTGCCAGCAGTGAATCAGGGGACGAGCAGTACTTC

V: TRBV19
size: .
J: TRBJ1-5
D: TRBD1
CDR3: CASSRPPGTGNNQPQHF
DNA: TGTGCCAGTAGTCGCCCTCCGGGGACAGGGAACAATCAGCCCCAGCATTTT

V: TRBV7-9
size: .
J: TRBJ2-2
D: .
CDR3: CASSLGISSNTGELFF
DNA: TGTGCCAGCAGCTTAGGGATTAGCTCGAACACCGGGGAGCTGTTTTTT

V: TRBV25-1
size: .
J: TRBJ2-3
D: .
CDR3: CASSFGTDTQYF
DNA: TGTGCCAGCAGTTTCGGCACAGATACGCAGTATTTT

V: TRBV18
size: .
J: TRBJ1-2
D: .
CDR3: CASSPKETAYGYTF
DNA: TGTGCCAGCTCACCAAAGGAGACGGCTTATGGCTACACCTTC

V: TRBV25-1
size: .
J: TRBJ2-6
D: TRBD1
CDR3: CASEIEHRGSGANVLTF
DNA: TGTGCCAGCGAAATAGAACACAGGGGCTCTGGGGCCAACGTCCTGACTTTC

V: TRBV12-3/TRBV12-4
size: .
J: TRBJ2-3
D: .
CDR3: CASSLATTDTQYF
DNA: TGTGCCAGCAGTTTAGCGACGACAGATACGCAGTATTTT

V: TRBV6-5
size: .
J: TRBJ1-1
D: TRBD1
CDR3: CASSPRTGLSEAFF
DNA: TGTGCCAGCAGCCCGCGGACAGGATTATCTGAAGCTTTCTTT

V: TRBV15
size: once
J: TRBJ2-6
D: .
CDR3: CATSRDPATADSGANVLTF
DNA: TGTGCCACCAGCAGAGATCCCGCGACTGCCGACTCTGGGGCCAACGTCCTGACTTTC